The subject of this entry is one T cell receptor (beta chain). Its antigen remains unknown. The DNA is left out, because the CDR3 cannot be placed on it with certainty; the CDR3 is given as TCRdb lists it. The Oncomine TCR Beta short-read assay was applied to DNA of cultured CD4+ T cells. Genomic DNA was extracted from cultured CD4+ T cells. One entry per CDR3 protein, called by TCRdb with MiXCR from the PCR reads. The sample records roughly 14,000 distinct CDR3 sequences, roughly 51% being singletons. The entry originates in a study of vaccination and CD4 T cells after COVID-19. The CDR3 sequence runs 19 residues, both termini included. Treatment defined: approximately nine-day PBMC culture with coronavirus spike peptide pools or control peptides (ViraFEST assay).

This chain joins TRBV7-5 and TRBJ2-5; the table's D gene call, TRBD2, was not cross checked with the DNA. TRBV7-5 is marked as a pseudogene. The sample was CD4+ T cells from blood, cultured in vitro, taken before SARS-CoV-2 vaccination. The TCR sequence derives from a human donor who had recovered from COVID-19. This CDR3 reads CISVSEAATSGRARETQYF.